This is a list of T cell receptor beta chains from one sample in a study of T cells in Graves' hyperthyroidism and ophthalmopathy. TCRdb used MiXCR to reprocess the multiplex PCR reads, holding one entry per CDR3 protein. The sample carries 20,000 to 30,000 distinct CDR3 sequences, approximately 46% recorded once. Sequencing was performed on blood. These receptors originate from a woman aged 25 to 45 with Graves' hyperthyroidism. Each CDR3 is given with its conserved first and last residue. A D gene is named only where the DNA matches it firmly. Size is stated for part of the rows, as once, few or many counts, or as a class when the clone is expanded.

TRBD2 TRBJ2-1 . TRBV20-1 CSALGLAGTGQFF TGCAGTGCCCTAGGACTAGCGGGCACGGGGCAGTTCTTC
. TRBJ2-7 medium-sized TRBV2 CASSEWNADEQYF TGTGCCAGCAGTGAATGGAATGCGGACGAGCAGTACTTC
. TRBJ1-2 . TRBV10-3 CAILPDPQVYGYTF TGTGCCATCCTTCCGGATCCGCAGGTCTATGGCTACACCTTC
. TRBJ2-3 once TRBV29-1 CSVADIPGTDTQYF TGCAGCGTGGCAGACATTCCAGGCACAGATACGCAGTATTTT
. TRBJ1-2 . TRBV25-1 CASSARVANDYTF TGTGCCAGCAGTGCCCGGGTAGCAAACGACTACACCTTC
. TRBJ1-1 . TRBV7-9 CASSSGGVSEAFF TGTGCCAGCAGCTCGGGGGGGGTTTCTGAAGCTTTCTTT
TRBD1 TRBJ1-4 medium-sized TRBV10-3 CAISDRADEKLFF TGTGCCATCAGCGACAGGGCGGATGAAAAACTGTTTTTT
. TRBJ2-7 . TRBV7-6 CASQPYGGYEQYF TGTGCCAGTCAACCGTACGGCGGTTACGAGCAGTACTTC
. TRBJ1-3 few TRBV2 CASSVQGNTIYF TGTGCCAGCAGTGTTCAGGGTAACACCATATATTTT
TRBD1 TRBJ2-7 . TRBV20-1 CSVGQGLNEQYF TGCAGTGTTGGACAGGGGTTGAACGAGCAGTACTTC
TRBD2 TRBJ2-1 . TRBV19 CASSIGLAGMNEQFF TGTGCCAGTAGTATTGGACTAGCGGGAATGAATGAGCAGTTCTTC
. TRBJ2-1 many TRBV14 CASSQVGQLYEQFF TGTGCCAGCAGCCAAGTCGGACAGCTCTATGAGCAGTTCTTC
. TRBJ2-5 . TRBV20-1 CSARGPVLETQYF TGCAGTGCTAGAGGTCCAGTTTTAGAGACCCAGTACTTC
. TRBJ2-1 . TRBV11-2 CASSFSRQNYNEESF TGTGCCAGCAGCTTTTCCAGGCAAAATTACAATGAGGAGTCCTTC
. TRBJ1-5 . TRBV28 CASSLGGRNQPQHF TGTGCCAGCAGTCTCGGGGGGCGGAATCAGCCCCAGCATTTT
. TRBJ2-1 medium-sized TRBV7-3 CASSPTLKGYNEQFF TGTGCCAGCAGCCCGACGCTAAAGGGGTACAATGAGCAGTTCTTC
. TRBJ2-5 many TRBV6-5 CASRGGETQYF TGTGCCAGCAGAGGGGGAGAGACCCAGTACTTC
. TRBJ1-5 many TRBV5-4 CASSLMGFDQPQHF TGTGCCAGCAGCTTGATGGGGTTCGATCAGCCCCAGCATTTT
TRBD2 TRBJ2-3 . TRBV5-1 CASSLVTSGKSDTQYF TGCGCCAGCAGCTTGGTGACTAGCGGGAAATCAGATACGCAGTATTTT
TRBD2 TRBJ2-7 . TRBV5-1 CASGGGSYEQYF TGCGCCAGCGGGGGAGGGTCCTACGAGCAGTACTTC
. TRBJ2-7 many TRBV5-1 CASRDEGGRGEQYF TGCGCCAGCCGCGACGAGGGGGGACGAGGCGAGCAGTACTTC
. TRBJ2-1 medium-sized TRBV19 CASSIAFGPSGQFF TGTGCCAGTAGTATAGCATTTGGGCCCAGCGGGCAGTTCTTC
. TRBJ1-2 many TRBV6-6 CASSPPSYGYTF TGTGCCAGCAGCCCCCCCAGCTATGGCTACACCTTC
. TRBJ2-7 once TRBV19 CATRGDSALYLCASSFRQGYEQYF .
. TRBJ2-3 . TRBV2 CASSPTDTQYF TGTGCCAGTTCGCCCACAGATACGCAGTATTTT
TRBD1 TRBJ1-1 few TRBV7-2 CASSSTGWGTEAFF TGTGCCAGCAGCTCGACAGGGTGGGGCACTGAAGCTTTCTTT
. TRBJ2-1 once TRBV7-9 CASSLALGVGNEQFF TGTGCCAGCAGCTTGGCCCTTGGGGTAGGGAATGAGCAGTTCTTC
. TRBJ2-3 many TRBV7-6 CASSSLGDIFTDTQYF TGTGCCAGCAGCTCCCTGGGGGACATCTTCACAGATACGCAGTATTTT
TRBD1 TRBJ2-3 . TRBV24-1 CATSDPGGTDTQYF TGTGCCACCAGTGATCCAGGGGGCACAGACACGCAGTATTTT
. TRBJ1-1 . TRBV7-8 CASSCGTEAFF TGTGCCAGCAGCTGCGGGACTGAAGCTTTCTTT
TRBD1 TRBJ1-1 few TRBV28 CASSPQQGFMNTEAFF TGTGCCAGCAGTCCTCAACAGGGGTTCATGAACACTGAAGCTTTCTTT
. TRBJ1-2 few TRBV5-1 CASSLAGRDYGYTF TGCGCCAGCAGCTTGGCGGGCAGGGACTATGGCTACACCTTC
TRBD1 TRBJ1-2 . TRBV7-8 CTSSLQGNYGYTF TGTACCAGCAGCCTACAGGGGAACTATGGCTACACCTTC
. TRBJ2-7 . TRBV20-1 CSARAAGGPYEQYF TGCAGTGCTAGAGCGGCAGGGGGGCCCTACGAGCAGTACTTC
. TRBJ2-7 many TRBV6-1 CASSAGQGFILAVHEQYF TGTGCCAGCAGTGCCGGACAGGGTTTTATCCTAGCGGTCCACGAGCAGTACTTC
. TRBJ1-5 . TRBV24-1 CATSDYGNNQPQHF TGTGCCACCAGTGATTACGGAAACAATCAGCCCCAGCATTTT
. TRBJ2-3 . TRBV10-1 CASSELEGAEDTQYF TGCGCCAGCAGTGAGTTGGAGGGGGCCGAGGATACGCAGTATTTT
. TRBJ1-1 . TRBV20-1 CSAAFGGVGTEAFF TGCAGTGCTGCATTCGGTGGGGTGGGTACTGAAGCTTTCTTT
. TRBJ2-7 many TRBV6-1 CASSERDRRWYEQYF TGTGCCAGCAGTGAGCGGGACAGAAGATGGTACGAGCAGTACTTC
TRBD2 TRBJ2-1 many TRBV20-1 CSARGPPGVASGEWNEQFF TGCAGTGCTAGAGGGCCACCCGGGGTTGCTAGCGGAGAGTGGAATGAGCAGTTCTTC
TRBD1 TRBJ2-7 medium-sized TRBV10-3 CAISSDRANEQYF TGTGCCATCAGTTCTGACAGGGCTAACGAGCAGTACTTC
TRBD1 TRBJ2-1 medium-sized TRBV19 CASSEAGGYEQFF TGTGCCAGTAGTGAGGCAGGGGGCTATGAGCAGTTCTTC
TRBD1 TRBJ1-2 many TRBV3-1 CASRGQGRFQGYTF TGTGCCAGCAGGGGACAGGGAAGGTTTCAGGGCTACACCTTC
TRBD2 TRBJ2-1 . TRBV24-1 CATSDSRTSGRNEQFF TGTGCCACCAGTGATTCTCGGACTAGCGGGAGAAACGAGCAGTTCTTC
TRBD2 TRBJ2-7 . TRBV20-1 CGAQSGSWYEQYF TGCGGTGCGCAAAGCGGGAGTTGGTACGAGCAGTACTTC
. TRBJ2-1 many TRBV9 CASSENSGPGDEQFF TGTGCCAGCAGCGAGAATAGCGGCCCCGGTGATGAGCAGTTCTTC
. TRBJ1-5 . TRBV24-1 CATSVPPNNQPQHF TGTGCCACCAGTGTGCCGCCTAACAATCAGCCCCAGCATTTT
TRBD2 TRBJ2-3 many TRBV20-1 CSARPGTRSTDTQYF TGCAGTGCTAGACCCGGGACTAGAAGCACAGATACGCAGTATTTT
TRBD2 TRBJ2-2 . TRBV7-2 CASSLDSGGSAGELFF TGTGCCAGCAGCTTAGATTCTGGCGGGAGCGCCGGGGAGCTGTTTTTT
TRBD1 TRBJ1-1 few TRBV18 CASSPGQGEYAEAFF TGTGCCAGCTCACCAGGGCAGGGGGAATACGCTGAAGCTTTCTTT